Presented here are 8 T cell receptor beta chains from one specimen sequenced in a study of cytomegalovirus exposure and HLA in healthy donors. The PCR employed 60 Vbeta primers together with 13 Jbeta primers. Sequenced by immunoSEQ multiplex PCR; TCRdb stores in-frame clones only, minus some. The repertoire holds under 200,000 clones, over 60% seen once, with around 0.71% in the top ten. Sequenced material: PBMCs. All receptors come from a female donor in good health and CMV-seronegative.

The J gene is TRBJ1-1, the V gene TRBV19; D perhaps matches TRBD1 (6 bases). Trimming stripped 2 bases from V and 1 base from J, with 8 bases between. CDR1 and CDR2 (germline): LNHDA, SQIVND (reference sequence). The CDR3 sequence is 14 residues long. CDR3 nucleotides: TGTGCCAGTAGTATACAGGGGACGAACACTGAAGCTTTCTTT. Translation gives CASSIQGTNTEAFF.

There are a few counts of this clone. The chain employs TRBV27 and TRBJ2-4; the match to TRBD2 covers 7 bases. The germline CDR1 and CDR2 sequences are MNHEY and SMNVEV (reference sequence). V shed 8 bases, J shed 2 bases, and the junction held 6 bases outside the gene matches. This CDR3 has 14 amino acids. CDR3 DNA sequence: TGTGCCAGCTGGGGCGGGAGCCCCAAAAACATTCAGTACTTC. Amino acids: CASWGGSPKNIQYF.

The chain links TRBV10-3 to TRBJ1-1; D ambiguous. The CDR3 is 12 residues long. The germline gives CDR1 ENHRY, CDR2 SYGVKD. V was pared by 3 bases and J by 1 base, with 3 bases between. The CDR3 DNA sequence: TGTGCCATCAGTGACGGGAACACTGAAGCTTTCTTT. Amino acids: CAISDGNTEAFF.

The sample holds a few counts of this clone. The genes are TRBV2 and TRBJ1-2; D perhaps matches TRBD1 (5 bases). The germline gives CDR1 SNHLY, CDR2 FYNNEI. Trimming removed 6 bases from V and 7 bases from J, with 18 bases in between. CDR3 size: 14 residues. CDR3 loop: CASRRTGQGGGYTF. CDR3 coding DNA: TGTGCCAGCAGGCGTACAGGACAAGGTGGTGGCTACACCTTC.

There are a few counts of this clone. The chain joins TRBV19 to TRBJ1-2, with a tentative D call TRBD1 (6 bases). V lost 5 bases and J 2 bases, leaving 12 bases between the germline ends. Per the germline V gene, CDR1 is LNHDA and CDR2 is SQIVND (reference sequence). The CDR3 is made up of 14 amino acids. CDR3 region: CASSSRTANYGYTF. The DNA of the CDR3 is TGTGCCAGTAGTTCCCGGACAGCCAACTATGGCTACACCTTC.

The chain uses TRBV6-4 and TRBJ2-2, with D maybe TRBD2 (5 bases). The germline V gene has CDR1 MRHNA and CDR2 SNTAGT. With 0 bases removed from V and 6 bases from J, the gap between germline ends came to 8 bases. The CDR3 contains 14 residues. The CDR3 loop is CASSDSLASGELFF. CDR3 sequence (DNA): TGTGCCAGCAGTGACTCTCTAGCCTCCGGGGAGCTGTTTTTT.

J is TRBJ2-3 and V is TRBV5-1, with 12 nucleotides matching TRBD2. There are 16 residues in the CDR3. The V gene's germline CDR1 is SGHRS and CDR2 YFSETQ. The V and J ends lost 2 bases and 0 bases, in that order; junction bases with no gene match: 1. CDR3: CASSFLAGGSTDTQYF. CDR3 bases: TGCGCCAGCAGCTTTCTAGCGGGAGGGAGCACAGATACGCAGTATTTT.

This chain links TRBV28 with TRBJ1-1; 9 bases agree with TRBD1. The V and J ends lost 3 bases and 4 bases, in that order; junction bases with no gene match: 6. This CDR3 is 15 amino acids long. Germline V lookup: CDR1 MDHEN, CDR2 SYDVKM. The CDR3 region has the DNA TGTGCCAGCAGTTTGTTTTACAGGGGGCCCACTGAAGCTTTCTTT. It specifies CASSLFYRGPTEAFF.